A selection of T cell receptor beta chains follows, all from one sample in a study of cytomegalovirus exposure and HLA in healthy donors. Generated by immunoSEQ multiplex PCR, the TCRdb table keeps only in-frame clones and is missing some. The sample yields more than 95,000 clones, roughly three quarters seen once. Material for sequencing was PBMCs. The origin of the receptors is a man between 25 and 39 years old in good health and CMV-seropositive. Each CDR3 is given with its conserved first and last residue. D genes are given only for firm matches. Size tells how often a clone was seen (once, few, many) or the class of an expanded clone, and some rows leave it out.

d_gene: .
j_gene: TRBJ1-1
abundance: .
v_gene: TRBV30
CDR3aa: CAWFAGTEAFF
CDR3nt: TGTGCCTGGTTCGCCGGCACTGAAGCTTTCTTT

d_gene: TRBD1
j_gene: TRBJ1-1
abundance: .
v_gene: TRBV5-5
CDR3aa: CASSLIPGGQLNTEAFF
CDR3nt: TGTGCCAGCAGCTTGATTCCAGGGGGTCAATTGAACACTGAAGCTTTCTTT

d_gene: .
j_gene: TRBJ1-3
abundance: once
v_gene: TRBV5-4
CDR3aa: CASSPGQKRSGNTIYF
CDR3nt: TGTGCCAGCAGCCCCGGACAGAAGCGCTCTGGAAACACCATATATTTT

d_gene: .
j_gene: TRBJ2-2
abundance: .
v_gene: TRBV29-1
CDR3aa: CSVPVNTGELFF
CDR3nt: TGCAGCGTTCCTGTTAACACCGGGGAGCTGTTTTTT

d_gene: TRBD2
j_gene: TRBJ2-3
abundance: .
v_gene: TRBV2
CDR3aa: CASGGTSFEADTQYF
CDR3nt: TGTGCCAGCGGGGGGACTAGCTTTGAAGCAGATACGCAGTATTTT

d_gene: .
j_gene: TRBJ2-1
abundance: .
v_gene: TRBV6-1
CDR3aa: CASSSLSSSYNEQFF
CDR3nt: TGTGCCAGCAGTTCACTCTCTAGCTCCTACAATGAGCAGTTCTTC

d_gene: .
j_gene: TRBJ1-5
abundance: .
v_gene: TRBV7-2
CDR3aa: CASSLRGAGNQPQHF
CDR3nt: TGTGCCAGCAGCTTACGGGGGGCGGGCAATCAGCCCCAGCATTTT

d_gene: .
j_gene: TRBJ1-1
abundance: .
v_gene: TRBV30
CDR3aa: CAWTRQPDTEAFF
CDR3nt: TGTGCCTGGACTAGACAGCCGGACACTGAAGCTTTCTTT

d_gene: .
j_gene: TRBJ2-7
abundance: .
v_gene: TRBV11-3
CDR3aa: CASSLVGDTYEQYF
CDR3nt: TGTGCCAGCAGCTTAGTTGGGGACACCTACGAGCAGTACTTC

d_gene: .
j_gene: TRBJ1-5
abundance: .
v_gene: TRBV11-2
CDR3aa: CASSTGIYGVPQHF
CDR3nt: TGTGCCAGCAGCACCGGGATTTACGGGGTCCCCCAGCATTTT

d_gene: TRBD2
j_gene: TRBJ2-7
abundance: .
v_gene: TRBV9
CDR3aa: CASTPSTSGSYEQYF
CDR3nt: TGTGCCAGCACCCCTTCGACTAGCGGCTCCTACGAGCAGTACTTC

d_gene: .
j_gene: TRBJ1-2
abundance: .
v_gene: TRBV7-8
CDR3aa: CASSLRLLRGGGYTF
CDR3nt: TGTGCCAGCAGCTTAAGACTGCTGAGGGGAGGTGGCTACACCTTC

d_gene: .
j_gene: TRBJ1-1
abundance: .
v_gene: TRBV4-2
CDR3aa: CASSREGHRNTEAFF
CDR3nt: TGTGCCAGCAGCCGAGAGGGACATAGGAACACTGAAGCTTTCTTT

d_gene: TRBD2
j_gene: TRBJ2-3
abundance: .
v_gene: TRBV4-2
CDR3aa: CASSRGVAGADTQYF
CDR3nt: TGTGCCAGCAGCCGAGGGGTAGCGGGGGCAGATACGCAGTATTTT

d_gene: TRBD2
j_gene: TRBJ2-5
abundance: few
v_gene: TRBV7-9
CDR3aa: CSSSLSGEETQYF
CDR3nt: TGTTCCAGCAGCCTTAGCGGGGAAGAGACCCAGTACTTC

d_gene: .
j_gene: TRBJ1-2
abundance: few
v_gene: TRBV4-1
CDR3aa: CASSQDFRGFGSGYTF
CDR3nt: TGCGCCAGCAGCCAAGATTTTCGGGGTTTCGGATCTGGCTACACCTTC

d_gene: TRBD1
j_gene: TRBJ2-1
abundance: few
v_gene: TRBV6-5
CDR3aa: CASSWAGGYSYNEQFF
CDR3nt: TGTGCCAGCAGTTGGGCAGGGGGTTACTCCTACAATGAGCAGTTCTTC

d_gene: TRBD1
j_gene: TRBJ1-2
abundance: few
v_gene: TRBV5-1
CDR3aa: CASRWDRSYGYTF
CDR3nt: TGCGCCAGCAGGTGGGACAGGAGTTATGGCTACACCTTC

d_gene: .
j_gene: TRBJ1-1
abundance: .
v_gene: TRBV5-5
CDR3aa: CASSVSGQNTEAFF
CDR3nt: TGTGCCAGCAGCGTTTCGGGACAGAACACTGAAGCTTTCTTT

d_gene: .
j_gene: TRBJ2-7
abundance: .
v_gene: TRBV28
CDR3aa: CASSPGRDWEQYF
CDR3nt: TGTGCCAGCAGCCCCGGCCGGGACTGGGAGCAGTACTTC

d_gene: .
j_gene: TRBJ2-5
abundance: .
v_gene: TRBV11-3
CDR3aa: CASSLDPRLYQETQYF
CDR3nt: TGTGCCAGCAGCTTAGACCCTAGACTGTACCAAGAGACCCAGTACTTC

d_gene: TRBD2
j_gene: TRBJ2-5
abundance: .
v_gene: TRBV2
CDR3aa: CASSAETSGGAQTQYF
CDR3nt: TGTGCCAGCAGTGCCGAGACTAGCGGGGGGGCCCAGACCCAGTACTTC

d_gene: TRBD1
j_gene: TRBJ1-1
abundance: .
v_gene: TRBV5-1
CDR3aa: CASSFGAGGGTEAFF
CDR3nt: TGCGCCAGCAGCTTTGGGGCAGGGGGAGGCACTGAAGCTTTCTTT

d_gene: TRBD2
j_gene: TRBJ2-5
abundance: .
v_gene: TRBV4-2
CDR3aa: CASSRTSGVSETQYF
CDR3nt: TGTGCCAGCAGCCGGACTAGCGGGGTGAGCGAGACCCAGTACTTC

d_gene: TRBD1
j_gene: TRBJ1-5
abundance: .
v_gene: TRBV19
CDR3aa: CASSIRDRNQPQHF
CDR3nt: TGTGCCAGTAGTATCCGGGACAGGAACCAGCCCCAGCATTTT

d_gene: .
j_gene: TRBJ2-2
abundance: .
v_gene: TRBV6-4
CDR3aa: CASSPFPTDTGELFF
CDR3nt: TGTGCCAGCAGTCCCTTCCCGACAGACACCGGGGAGCTGTTTTTT

d_gene: TRBD2
j_gene: TRBJ2-5
abundance: .
v_gene: TRBV6-5
CDR3aa: CASSYFRQLGGETQYF
CDR3nt: TGTGCCAGCAGTTACTTTCGACAGTTGGGGGGGGAGACCCAGTACTTC

d_gene: .
j_gene: TRBJ2-7
abundance: .
v_gene: TRBV5-4
CDR3aa: CASSAPGQFAYEQYF
CDR3nt: TGTGCCAGCAGCGCCCCCGGACAGTTTGCGTACGAGCAGTACTTC

d_gene: TRBD2
j_gene: TRBJ2-1
abundance: few
v_gene: TRBV5-4
CDR3aa: CASSFSGGTYNEQFF
CDR3nt: TGTGCCAGCAGCTTTTCGGGAGGGACCTACAATGAGCAGTTCTTC

d_gene: .
j_gene: TRBJ2-7
abundance: .
v_gene: TRBV7-9
CDR3aa: CASSNTYEQYF
CDR3nt: TGTGCCAGCAGTAACACCTACGAGCAGTACTTC

d_gene: .
j_gene: TRBJ2-6
abundance: .
v_gene: TRBV2
CDR3aa: CASSERSSGANVLTF
CDR3nt: TGTGCCAGCAGTGAGCGCTCCTCTGGGGCCAACGTCCTGACTTTC

d_gene: .
j_gene: TRBJ1-4
abundance: .
v_gene: TRBV7-9
CDR3aa: CSSSLAQGRSNEKLFF
CDR3nt: TGTTCCAGCAGCTTAGCGCAGGGCAGAAGCAATGAAAAACTGTTTTTT

d_gene: TRBD2
j_gene: TRBJ2-3
abundance: few
v_gene: TRBV9
CDR3aa: CASSVSAGSTDTQYF
CDR3nt: TGTGCCAGCAGCGTCTCAGCGGGATCCACAGATACGCAGTATTTT

d_gene: .
j_gene: TRBJ1-6
abundance: .
v_gene: TRBV6-5
CDR3aa: CASSYSTVGSPLHF
CDR3nt: TGTGCCAGCAGTTACTCGACAGTTGGTTCACCCCTCCACTTT

d_gene: TRBD2
j_gene: TRBJ2-5
abundance: .
v_gene: TRBV9
CDR3aa: CASSVSGGAYETQYF
CDR3nt: TGTGCCAGCAGCGTGAGCGGGGGGGCATACGAGACCCAGTACTTC

d_gene: .
j_gene: TRBJ1-5
abundance: .
v_gene: TRBV28
CDR3aa: CASSLLGQPQHF
CDR3nt: TGTGCCAGCAGTTTACTAGGTCAGCCCCAGCATTTT

d_gene: TRBD2
j_gene: TRBJ2-7
abundance: .
v_gene: TRBV4-3
CDR3aa: CASSPGTSVSYEQYF
CDR3nt: TGCGCCAGCAGCCCGGGGACTAGCGTCTCCTACGAGCAGTACTTC

d_gene: .
j_gene: TRBJ1-1
abundance: .
v_gene: TRBV2
CDR3aa: CASTGIMNTEAFF
CDR3nt: TGTGCCAGCACGGGAATTATGAACACTGAAGCTTTCTTT

d_gene: .
j_gene: TRBJ1-1
abundance: .
v_gene: TRBV7-2
CDR3aa: CASSLGLGSYTEAFF
CDR3nt: TGTGCCAGCAGCTTAGGTCTAGGGAGTTACACTGAAGCTTTCTTT

d_gene: .
j_gene: TRBJ2-5
abundance: .
v_gene: TRBV29-1
CDR3aa: CSVDTRQETQYF
CDR3nt: TGCAGCGTTGATACGAGACAAGAGACCCAGTACTTC

d_gene: TRBD1
j_gene: TRBJ2-3
abundance: .
v_gene: TRBV4-3
CDR3aa: CASSQDIGQGSDTQYF
CDR3nt: TGCGCCAGCAGCCAAGATATTGGACAGGGGTCAGATACGCAGTATTTT

d_gene: TRBD2
j_gene: TRBJ2-3
abundance: few
v_gene: TRBV7-8
CDR3aa: CASSPTGTSGQTDTQYF
CDR3nt: TGTGCCAGCAGCCCAACCGGGACTAGCGGCCAAACAGATACGCAGTATTTT

d_gene: TRBD2
j_gene: TRBJ2-5
abundance: .
v_gene: TRBV4-1
CDR3aa: CASSQGLAGFLETQYF
CDR3nt: TGCGCCAGCAGCCAAGGATTAGCGGGGTTTTTAGAGACCCAGTACTTC

d_gene: TRBD2
j_gene: TRBJ2-2
abundance: .
v_gene: TRBV28
CDR3aa: CASKSFLAGATGELFF
CDR3nt: TGTGCCAGCAAAAGTTTTTTAGCGGGAGCAACCGGGGAGCTGTTTTTT

d_gene: .
j_gene: TRBJ1-6
abundance: .
v_gene: TRBV5-4
CDR3aa: CASSLAGQGSSPLHF
CDR3nt: TGTGCCAGCAGCTTGGCCGGCCAGGGGAGTTCACCCCTCCACTTT

d_gene: TRBD1
j_gene: TRBJ1-2
abundance: few
v_gene: TRBV5-1
CDR3aa: CASSIGQGYGYTF
CDR3nt: TGCGCCAGCAGCATAGGACAGGGGTATGGCTACACCTTC

d_gene: .
j_gene: TRBJ2-7
abundance: .
v_gene: TRBV5-4
CDR3aa: CASSLSGDTYEQYF
CDR3nt: TGTGCCAGCAGCTTGTCGGGGGATACCTACGAGCAGTACTTC

d_gene: .
j_gene: TRBJ1-2
abundance: .
v_gene: TRBV18
CDR3aa: CASSPGEYGYTF
CDR3nt: TGTGCCAGCTCACCTGGAGAGTATGGCTACACCTTC

d_gene: TRBD1
j_gene: TRBJ1-4
abundance: .
v_gene: TRBV7-9
CDR3aa: CAWGTGGYEKLFF
CDR3nt: TGTGCCTGGGGGACAGGGGGCTACGAAAAACTGTTTTTT

d_gene: TRBD1
j_gene: TRBJ1-5
abundance: .
v_gene: TRBV7-9
CDR3aa: CASSAGDSSGDQPQHF
CDR3nt: TGTGCCAGCAGCGCCGGGGACAGTTCGGGCGATCAGCCCCAGCATTTT

d_gene: .
j_gene: TRBJ1-1
abundance: .
v_gene: TRBV21-1
CDR3aa: CASSKGGVAMNTEAFF
CDR3nt: TGTGCCAGCAGCAAAGGCGGCGTGGCCATGAACACTGAAGCTTTCTTT

d_gene: .
j_gene: TRBJ2-7
abundance: .
v_gene: TRBV5-8
CDR3aa: CASSLTAYEQYF
CDR3nt: TGTGCCAGCAGTTTAACAGCCTACGAGCAGTACTTC

d_gene: TRBD1
j_gene: TRBJ2-5
abundance: .
v_gene: TRBV10-3
CDR3aa: CAISDRDSVQETQYF
CDR3nt: TGTGCCATCAGCGACCGGGACAGCGTCCAAGAGACCCAGTACTTC

d_gene: .
j_gene: TRBJ1-1
abundance: .
v_gene: TRBV11-3
CDR3aa: CASSFETAEAFF
CDR3nt: TGTGCCAGCAGCTTTGAGACAGCTGAAGCTTTCTTT